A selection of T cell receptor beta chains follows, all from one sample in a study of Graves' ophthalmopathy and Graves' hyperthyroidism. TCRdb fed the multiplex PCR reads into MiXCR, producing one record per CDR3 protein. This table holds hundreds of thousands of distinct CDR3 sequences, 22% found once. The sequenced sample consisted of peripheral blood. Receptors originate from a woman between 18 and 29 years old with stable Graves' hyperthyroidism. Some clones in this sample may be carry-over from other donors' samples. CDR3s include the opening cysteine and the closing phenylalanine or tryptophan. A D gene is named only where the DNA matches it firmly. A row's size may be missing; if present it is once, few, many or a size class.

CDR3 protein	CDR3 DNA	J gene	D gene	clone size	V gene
CASSRQARRTEAFF	TGTGCCAGCAGCAGACAGGCTCGGCGCACTGAAGCTTTCTTT	TRBJ1-1	.	.	TRBV28
CAISPYEQYF	TGCGCCATCAGCCCCTACGAGCAGTACTTC	TRBJ2-7	.	.	TRBV5-1
CAGSGRTGANTEAFF	TGTGCCGGCAGTGGGAGGACAGGGGCGAACACTGAAGCTTTCTTT	TRBJ1-1	TRBD1	.	TRBV25-1
CASSYPTPAYEQYF	TGTGCCAGCAGTTACCCCACGCCCGCCTACGAGCAGTACTTC	TRBJ2-7	.	.	TRBV6-2/TRBV6-3
CASSQEVVSSYEQYF	TGCGCCAGCAGCCAAGAGGTCGTGAGCTCCTACGAGCAGTACTTC	TRBJ2-7	.	.	TRBV4-1
CASSLVAGGQDYGYTF	TGTGCCAGCAGCTTAGTCGCAGGGGGCCAAGACTATGGCTACACCTTC	TRBJ1-2	TRBD1	once	TRBV7-2
CASSESPGPGRYGYTF	TGTGCCAGCAGTGAATCCCCCGGGCCAGGAAGGTATGGCTACACCTTC	TRBJ1-2	.	many	TRBV6-1
CASSYTSGQGSSYNSPLHF	TGTGCCAGCAGTTACACCTCGGGACAGGGAAGCTCCTATAATTCACCCCTCCACTTT	TRBJ1-6	TRBD1	few	TRBV6-5
CASSFTPGTPNNEQFF	TGTGCCAGCAGCTTCACACCCGGGACTCCGAACAATGAGCAGTTCTTC	TRBJ2-1	.	many	TRBV7-2
CASSLPGQGYYGYTF	TGTGCCAGCAGCCTTCCGGGACAGGGGTACTATGGCTACACCTTC	TRBJ1-2	TRBD1	.	TRBV11-2
CATSRQGNQPQHF	TGTGCCACCAGCAGACAGGGCAATCAGCCCCAGCATTTT	TRBJ1-5	.	few	TRBV15
CASSLLSRDSGAPYEQYF	TGCGCCAGCAGCTTGTTGTCCCGGGACAGTGGCGCACCCTACGAGCAGTACTTC	TRBJ2-7	TRBD1	many	TRBV5-1
CASSARGRGNTIYF	TGTGCCAGCAGTGCTAGGGGGCGAGGAAACACCATATATTTT	TRBJ1-3	TRBD1	many	TRBV12-3/TRBV12-4
CAISVLDEQYF	TGTGCCATCAGTGTATTGGACGAGCAGTACTTC	TRBJ2-7	.	many	TRBV10-3
CSVTQGARIEQYF	TGCAGTGTTACACAGGGGGCGCGGATCGAGCAGTACTTC	TRBJ2-7	TRBD1	many	TRBV20-1
CASSLFGRGETEAFF	TGTGCCAGCAGTTTATTCGGCAGGGGGGAAACTGAAGCTTTCTTT	TRBJ1-1	TRBD1	many	TRBV28
CASSWGTTGELFF	TGTGCCAGCAGCTGGGGGACCACCGGGGAGCTGTTTTTT	TRBJ2-2	.	many	TRBV7-2
CASSPPTMTGELFF	TGTGCCAGCAGCCCCCCCACGATGACCGGGGAGCTGTTTTTT	TRBJ2-2	.	once	TRBV7-2
CAGSLAGGTYEQYF	TGTGCCGGCAGTTTAGCGGGCGGAACCTACGAGCAGTACTTC	TRBJ2-7	TRBD2	many	TRBV12-3/TRBV12-4
CASNRQGSGYTF	TGTGCCAGCAACCGACAGGGATCGGGCTACACCTTC	TRBJ1-2	TRBD1	.	TRBV12-3/TRBV12-4
CASSYRGGALLGEQYF	TGTGCCAGCAGTTATAGAGGGGGCGCGTTACTTGGGGAGCAGTACTTC	TRBJ2-7	TRBD1	many	TRBV6-2/TRBV6-3
CASSLEITGTEQYF	TGTGCCAGCAGCTTAGAGATCACAGGGACCGAGCAGTACTTC	TRBJ2-7	.	.	TRBV11-2
CASRDRGETQYF	TGTGCCAGCAGGGACAGGGGCGAGACCCAGTACTTC	TRBJ2-5	TRBD1	.	TRBV6-5
CALGTGGEYEQYF	TGTGCCCTGGGGACAGGGGGTGAATACGAACAGTACTTC	TRBJ2-7	TRBD1	many	TRBV30
CASAGPRGSYEQYF	TGCGCCAGTGCCGGGCCACGAGGTTCCTACGAGCAGTACTTC	TRBJ2-7	.	many	TRBV5-1
CASSFVVTYEQYF	TGTGCCAGCAGTTTTGTGGTTACCTACGAGCAGTACTTC	TRBJ2-7	.	many	TRBV28